This T cell receptor beta chain was recovered during a study of neurological immune-mediated disorders. Per germline, CDR1 SEHNR and CDR2 FQNEAQ (reference sequence). The CDR3 is made up of 12 amino acids. Where libraries were unsorted, they were derived from 2 million PBMCs stored at -80 degrees C. Sample share makes this clonotype medium-sized. At one end, the junction sequence differs from germline, possibly due to a read error. 5'RACE with 10-nucleotide random UMIs produced the cDNA. One entry per CDR3 protein, called by TCRdb with MiXCR from the 5' RACE reads. The sample lists about 59,000 distinct CDR3 sequences; roughly 13% were seen once.

Material: PBMCs. This chain connects TRBV7-9 to TRBJ2-7, with D unresolved. The receptor comes from a woman in her sixties or seventies with HTLV-1-associated myelopathy (HAM/TSP). For the CDR3, the DNA is TGTGTCAGCAGCTTTGGGCAGTACGAGCAGTACTTC. Its translation is CVSSFGQYEQYF.